This TCR beta chain was recorded in a study of response to subunit inactivated influenza vaccine. TCRdb processed the RT-PCR reads anew with MiXCR; each CDR3 protein has one entry. The sample has around 570,000 distinct CDR3 sequences; 7.6% are singletons. To note about this clonotype: No antigen is known for it.

Study conclusions and caveats: Authors suggested that a seasonal influenza vaccination recruits few new T cells each time.

The receptor was isolated from a man between 45 and 75 years old who received an inactivated influenza vaccine. The sequenced sample was PBMCs from blood, obtained 23 to 25 months after vaccination.

The CDR3 spells CATSNTENTIYF. As DNA, the CDR3 is TGTGCCACCAGCAATACCGAAAACACCATATATTTT. This rearrangement joins TRBV15 to TRBJ1-3; no reliable D call. With 4 bases removed from V and 6 bases from J, the gap between germline ends came to 7 bases. CDR1 and CDR2 (germline): LNHNV, YYDKDF (reference sequence). The CDR3 loop spans 12 amino acids.